Sequencing of this T cell receptor beta chain was carried out in a study of shared clonotypes between healthy human individuals. Study-wide results and caveats: Investigators expected sequencing depth to affect clonotype sharing among donors.

Concerning this clone itself: Its antigen remains unknown.

CDR1 is SGHRS and CDR2 is YFSETQ in the germline V gene. V lost 0 bases, J lost 1 base, and 10 bases lay in between. This CDR3 spans 15 amino acids. Authors' data handling: As immunoSEQ supplied junction-only sequences (without quality scores), filtering differed. Using immunoSEQ multiplex PCR, the repertoire was profiled, and TCRdb retains in-frame clones only, with some absent. V and J calls and clone size come straight from that table; D and trimming were deduced from the DNA. The table has under 1,100,000 clones, about 77% seen once. The chain carries TRBV5-1 and TRBJ1-1, with D maybe TRBD1 (5 bases). The clonotype comes from a man between 18 and 35 years old in good health. The sample was memory CD4+ T cells sorted from blood. Subset in this sample: CD45RA-negative fraction. The CDR3 protein is CASSLESRGNTEAFF. CDR3 DNA sequence: TGCGCCAGCAGCTTGGAGAGTAGGGGGAACACTGAAGCTTTCTTT. Looking up the rest from reference TRBV5-1 and TRBJ1-1 gives the full variable domain: KAGVTQTPRYLIKTRGQQVTLSCSPISGHRSVSWYQQTPGQGLQFLFEYFSETQRNKGNFPGRFSGRQFSNSRSEMNVSTLELGDSALYLCASSLESRGNTEAFFGQGTRLTVV.